The entry below describes one TCR beta chain. The data were obtained in a study of control samples from healthy donors and cancer patients. This CDR3 region has 14 residues. The germline V gene has CDR1 LNHDA and CDR2 SQIVND (reference sequence). V was pared by 5 bases and J by 6 bases, with 9 bases of the junction left unmatched. Assay used: immunoSEQ multiplex PCR; TCRdb lists only in-frame clones, some missing. The data contain around 100,000 clones, roughly 92% of them singletons. The TCR sequence derives from a human donor in good health. The donor label of this sample is uncertain. Sequencing input: blood. The chain combines TRBV19 with TRBJ1-2; TRBD1 agrees at 7 bases. In DNA, the CDR3 is TGTGCCAGTAGTGTATCGACAGGGTCGGATGGCTACACCTTC. It encodes CASSVSTGSDGYTF.